The sequence of this T cell receptor beta chain was determined in a study of shared clonotypes between healthy human individuals. The CDR3 covers 18 residues. General observations from the study: Non-shared clonotypes had lower generation probabilities than clonotypes shared by all four sorted-subset donors.

Deep-level settings were used for running the assay. The method was immunoSEQ multiplex PCR; TCRdb's version includes in-frame clones alone and lacks a portion of them. The sample lists roughly 2,300,000 clones, 85% to 95% occurring once. In the case of this clone: Its target is not known.

J is TRBJ2-7 and V is TRBV21-1; the table's D call, TRBD2, was not checked against the DNA. TRBV21-1 is flagged as a pseudogene. The sample consisted of naive CD4+ T cells from PBMCs. Specified subset: CD45RA+ positively selected. The source of this sequence is a man aged 18-30 years in good health. Some clones in this sample may be carry-over from other donors' samples. Here the CDR3 reads CASSKEDPVWRRAYEQYF. CDR3 coding DNA: TGTGCCAGCAGCAAAGAGGACCCAGTTTGGCGGAGGGCTTACGAGCAGTACTTC.